This TCR beta chain appears in the sequencing data of a study of T-cell memory formation after mild COVID-19. The CDR3 runs 16 residues. From germline, CDR1 is SEHNR and CDR2 FQNEAQ (reference sequence). TCRdb redid the calling of the 5' RACE reads with MiXCR, one entry per CDR3 protein. The sample has 300,000 to 400,000 distinct CDR3 sequences; more than 15% are singletons. Comment on this clonotype: An end of the junction differs from the germline gene, which may be a read error.

The chain links TRBV7-9 to TRBJ2-5; D perhaps matches TRBD1 (6 bases). The sequenced sample consisted of PBMCs or a T cell subset sorted from them (not recorded which). This sequence originates from a man younger than 35 who had mild COVID-19 (a few samples of this study predate the infection). Cell type and time point are not known. CDR3 coding DNA: TGTGCCAGCAGATTAGTGCGTCGGGACATCCAAGAGACCCAGTACTTC. This sequence encodes CASRLVRRDIQETQYF.